The 29 T cell receptor beta chains below all came from one sample that was sequenced in a study of T cells expressing NK-cell markers. TCRdb re-analyzed the 5' RACE reads; it lists each CDR3 protein once, without DNA. This listing includes about 260,000 distinct CDR3 sequences. The material sequenced was blood T cells: a sorted CD56 or NKG2C T cell subset, CD4+ or CD8+ T cells, or bulk PBMC T cells (not recorded which). All receptors derive from a man aged 18 to 29 in good health.

V usage is TRBV19 and J usage is TRBJ1-3; TCRdb reports TRBD1, a call that lacks DNA to check it against. Looked up from germline, CDR1 is LNHDA and CDR2 is SQIVND (reference sequence). The CDR3 extends over 13 amino acids. The CDR3: CASSMGRGNTIYF. The variable domain in full, completed from reference TRBV19 and TRBJ1-3, reads DGGITQSPKYLFRKEGQNVTLSCEQNLNHDAMYWYRQDPGQGLRLIYYSQIVNDFQKGDIAEGYSVSREKKESFPLTVTSAQKNPTAFYLCASSMGRGNTIYFGEGSWLTVV.

The V call is TRBV12-3 or TRBV12-4, the J call TRBJ2-1; no DNA is available, so the TRBD2 call from TCRdb remains unchecked. The CDR3 has 15 amino acids. This chain's CDR3 is CASTSRPGGFIGQFF.

V and J are TRBV5-8 and TRBJ2-2; TCRdb proposes TRBD1, but this gene call is untestable without DNA. CDR1 is SGHTS and CDR2 is YDEGEE in the germline V gene. CDR3 length equals 15 residues. The CDR3 protein is CASSRDPRGTGELFF.

V and J are TRBV5-4 and TRBJ2-7; TCRdb picks TRBD1, but there is no DNA to check that call. Germline V lookup: CDR1 SGHNT, CDR2 YYREEE (reference sequence). This CDR3 has 13 residues. CDR3 residues: CASRRGRGYEQYF.

The V call is TRBV24-1, the J call TRBJ2-3. The germline CDR1 and CDR2 sequences are KGHDR and SFDVKD. The CDR3 covers 13 residues. The CDR3 loop is CATSVGSTDTQYF.

The chain joins TRBV12-5 to TRBJ2-1. The CDR3 has 16 residues. In germline, CDR1 is LGHNT, CDR2 FRNRAP. Here the CDR3 reads CASGPNQGRTYNEQFF.

The rearrangement uses TRBV6-1 and TRBJ1-5; there is no DNA to check the TCRdb D call of TRBD1. This CDR3 has 16 residues. The germline V gene has CDR1 MNHNS and CDR2 SASEGT. The CDR3 is CASRDKSTGENQPQHF.

The chain employs TRBV10-3 and TRBJ1-5; checking the TCRdb D call of TRBD1 is not possible without DNA. The CDR3 covers 13 residues. CDR1 and CDR2 from the germline V gene are ENHRY and SYGVKD. Here the CDR3 reads CAINQGPDQPQHF.

The chain joins TRBV9 to TRBJ2-1; TCRdb reports TRBD1, a call that lacks DNA to check it against. Germline V gene lookup returns CDR1 SGDLS and CDR2 YYNGEE. The CDR3 has 13 amino acids. The CDR3 sequence: CASSPRQGREQFF. Drawing the rest from reference TRBV9 and TRBJ2-1, the complete variable domain is DSGVTQTPKHLITATGQRVTLRCSPRSGDLSVYWYQQSLDQGLQFLIQYYNGEERAKGNILERFSAQQFPDLHSELNLSSLELGDSALYFCASSPRQGREQFFGPGTRLTVL.

This chain's CDR3 is CASSGGVKRVKDEQFF. This sequence joins TRBV7-2 and TRBJ2-1. The CDR3 contains 16 residues. CDR1 SGHTA and CDR2 FQGNSA come from the germline V gene. Full variable domain (missing parts from reference TRBV7-2 and TRBJ2-1): GAGVSQSPSNKVTEKGKDVELRCDPISGHTALYWYRQSLGQGLEFLIYFQGNSAPDKSGLPSDRFSAERTGGSVSTLTIQRTQQEDSAVYLCASSGGVKRVKDEQFFGPGTRLTVL.

V is TRBV20-1 and J is TRBJ2-6. There are 15 residues in the CDR3. Germline CDR1 and CDR2: DFQATT and SNEGSKA (reference sequence). CDR3 protein: CSSLRRGSGANVLTF.

The chain links TRBV25-1 to TRBJ2-6. This CDR3 has 15 amino acids. The germline gives CDR1 MGHDK, CDR2 SYGVNS. The CDR3 loop reads CASSELKSGANVLTF.

This chain links TRBV2 with TRBJ1-5; TCRdb selects TRBD1, and the lack of DNA leaves this call unchecked. CDR3 size: 14 residues. Germline-derived CDR1 and CDR2 are SNHLY and FYNNEI. The CDR3 is CASAPGQGNQPQHF.

The rearrangement links TRBV5-1 to TRBJ2-3; the TCRdb call, TRBD2, lacks DNA for checking. Germline V gene data show CDR1 as SGHRS and CDR2 as YFSETQ. The CDR3 has 17 residues. The CDR3 sequence is CASSLLVSGGGGDTQYF. Filled out from reference TRBV5-1 and TRBJ2-3, the complete variable domain reads KAGVTQTPRYLIKTRGQQVTLSCSPISGHRSVSWYQQTPGQGLQFLFEYFSETQRNKGNFPGRFSGRQFSNSRSEMNVSTLELGDSALYLCASSLLVSGGGGDTQYFGPGTRLTVL.

The chain joins TRBV12-3 or TRBV12-4 to TRBJ2-1; TCRdb's assignment of TRBD2 cannot be checked, as there is no DNA. The CDR3 is made up of 15 amino acids. The CDR3 loop is CASRGSSESYNEQFF.

The chain recombines TRBV5-1 with TRBJ2-1; the TCRdb D gene call, TRBD2, has no DNA to confirm it. The CDR3 runs 18 residues. In germline, CDR1 is SGHRS, CDR2 YFSETQ. CDR3 sequence reads: CASSLTSIRAGESDEQFF.

This chain connects TRBV10-1 to TRBJ2-3; the D gene TCRdb calls, TRBD1, cannot be checked with no DNA. Germline CDR1 and CDR2: WNHNN and SYGVQD (reference sequence). The CDR3 is 16 amino acids. CDR3 sequence reads: CASSESQPGGTDTQYF.

V usage is TRBV20-1 and J usage is TRBJ2-2; without DNA, the TCRdb call of TRBD1 cannot be checked. Germline V gene data show CDR1 as DFQATT and CDR2 as SNEGSKA (reference sequence). The CDR3 is 16 amino acids. This chain's CDR3 is CSARATGAINTGELFF.

The rearrangement joins TRBV29-1 to TRBJ2-5. The V gene's germline CDR1 is SQVTM and CDR2 ANQGSEA. The CDR3 totals 12 residues. The CDR3 protein is CSVYWVGETQYF. The entire variable domain, with the rest obtained from reference TRBV29-1 and TRBJ2-5, is as follows: SAVISQKPSRDICQRGTSLTIQCQVDSQVTMMFWYRQQPGQSLTLIATANQGSEATYESGFVIDKFPISRPNLTFSTLTVSNMSPEDSSIYLCSVYWVGETQYFGPGTRLLVL.

The chain couples TRBV30 to TRBJ2-7; the TCRdb call, TRBD1, lacks DNA for checking. This CDR3 is 15 amino acids long. Germline V CDR1 and CDR2: GTSNPN, SVGIG (reference sequence). The CDR3 reads CAWSVFSGQTSGQYF.

This chain joins TRBV12-3 or TRBV12-4 and TRBJ1-5; TCRdb returns TRBD1, unconfirmable since there is no DNA. This CDR3 contains 14 residues. The CDR3 loop reads CASSSGTGSWPQHF.

V is TRBV12-3 or TRBV12-4 and J is TRBJ2-3. CDR3 length: 16 residues. The CDR3 loop reads CASSFRLGRSTDTQYF.

The gene calls are TRBV30 and TRBJ2-6; no DNA is available, so the TRBD2 call from TCRdb remains unchecked. In germline, CDR1 is GTSNPN, CDR2 SVGIG (reference sequence). This CDR3 has 12 residues. The CDR3 protein is CARAGGANVLTF.

This rearrangement joins TRBV20-1 to TRBJ2-3; TCRdb returns TRBD1, unconfirmable since there is no DNA. The CDR3 spans 14 residues. Per germline, CDR1 DFQATT and CDR2 SNEGSKA (reference sequence). The CDR3 region is CSASPGVRTDTQYF.

The chain combines TRBV11-2 with TRBJ2-7. Per germline, CDR1 SGHAT and CDR2 FQNNGV. The CDR3 has 11 residues. The CDR3 loop reads CASSFVYEQYF.

The rearrangement links TRBV7-2 to TRBJ2-7; absent DNA, TCRdb's TRBD1 call cannot be checked. Looked up from germline, CDR1 is SGHTA and CDR2 is FQGNSA. CDR3 length: 16 amino acids. This CDR3 is CASSLVPDRERYEQYF.

V gene TRBV20-1 combines with J gene TRBJ2-2. This CDR3 is built from 13 residues. Germline CDR1 and CDR2: DFQATT and SNEGSKA (reference sequence). The CDR3 sequence: CSARRASTGELFF.

The chain combines TRBV5-6 with TRBJ2-3; absent DNA, TCRdb's TRBD2 call cannot be checked. The CDR3 length is 17 residues. Germline CDR1 SGHDT, CDR2 YYEEEE. Here the CDR3 reads CASSLGLGTSGKDTQYF.

The rearrangement uses TRBV9 and TRBJ1-1; TCRdb outputs TRBD1, but without DNA this stays unchecked. This CDR3 contains 15 residues. Germline-derived CDR1 and CDR2 are SGDLS and YYNGEE. CDR3 in amino acids: CASSPGTLGNTEAFF.